The rows below give T cell receptor beta chains drawn from one sample of a study of CD8 T cells in ankylosing spondylitis. Each CDR3 protein is one row after TCRdb ran MiXCR on the 5' RACE reads. The profile shows approximately 540,000 distinct CDR3 sequences, about 13% of them singletons. The source material was blood, either unsorted or a sorted T cell fraction (not recorded which). The receptor source for this set is a male donor with ankylosing spondylitis. CDR3s include the opening cysteine and the closing phenylalanine or tryptophan. Each record gives: J gene, D gene, clone size, V gene, CDR3 DNA, CDR3 protein. The D gene is left open where the match is weak. The size of a clone is reported for some rows only, either as once, few or many, or as a class for expanded clones.

TRBJ1-6,NA,NA,TRBV7-9,TGTGCCAGCAGCTTAGGGGACTCCCAGCACCTCCACTTT,CASSLGDSQHLHF
TRBJ2-7,NA,many,TRBV10-3,TGTGCCATCACCGCGATTGGGGGGCGCGGGTCCTACGAGCAGTACTTC,CAITAIGGRGSYEQYF
TRBJ1-4,TRBD1,few,TRBV11-2,TGTGCCAGCAGCTCCTTCAGGGGGCAGGTTAATGAAAAACTGTTTTTT,CASSSFRGQVNEKLFF
TRBJ1-5,NA,NA,TRBV19,TGTGCCAGTAGTGTCTTCGGGGCAGGTAGCAATCAGCCCCAGCATTTT,CASSVFGAGSNQPQHF
TRBJ2-1,TRBD2,NA,TRBV29-1,TGCAGCGTTGAACTAGCGGGAGTTAACTCCTACAATGAGCAGTTCTTC,CSVELAGVNSYNEQFF
TRBJ2-4,TRBD1,many,TRBV5-1,TGCGCCAGCAGCTGGGGGACAGGGGACATTCAGTACTTC,CASSWGTGDIQYF
TRBJ2-1,NA,NA,TRBV7-6,TGTGCCAGCAGCTCTTTCGAGGGGTACAATGAGCAGTTCTTC,CASSSFEGYNEQFF
TRBJ1-1,NA,few,TRBV10-3,TGTGCCGCCTCATGGGGGGAGCTGAACACTGAAGCTTTCTTT,CAASWGELNTEAFF
TRBJ2-2,TRBD1,NA,TRBV25-1,TGTGCCAGCAGTGCCGACAGGGGGCTGGGCACCGGGGAGCTGTTTTTT,CASSADRGLGTGELFF
TRBJ2-1,NA,few,TRBV3-1,TGTGCCAGCAGCCAACACCTAGGGCAGTTCTTC,CASSQHLGQFF
TRBJ2-3,NA,NA,TRBV5-1,TGCGCCAGCAGCTTGGGTCCTACTTACTCTACGCAGTATTTT,CASSLGPTYSTQYF
TRBJ1-1,TRBD1,NA,TRBV20-1,TGCAGTGCTAGAGCCCTGGGACAGGGGAACACTGAAGCTTTCTTT,CSARALGQGNTEAFF
TRBJ1-6,NA,NA,TRBV12-3/TRBV12-4,TGTGCCAGCAGCTACGGACCTGCAGGGGATTCACCCCTCCACTTT,CASSYGPAGDSPLHF
TRBJ1-2,TRBD1,few,TRBV12-3/TRBV12-4,TGTGCCAGCAGCCGATTTCCGGGACAGGGGAGTGGCTACACCTTC,CASSRFPGQGSGYTF
TRBJ2-3,NA,few,TRBV6-2/TRBV6-3,TGTGCCAGCAGTGGGCTAGCCGGCGCAGATACGCAGTATTTT,CASSGLAGADTQYF
TRBJ2-5,TRBD2,NA,TRBV7-8,TGTGCCAGCAGCTCCATAGCGGGGCAGTACCAAGAGACCCAGTACTTC,CASSSIAGQYQETQYF
TRBJ2-2,NA,few,TRBV5-1,TGCGCCAGCAGCTTGGCCACGTGGGACCTGAACACCGGGGAGCTGTTTTTT,CASSLATWDLNTGELFF
TRBJ2-5,NA,NA,TRBV4-2,TGTGCCAGCAGCGAACCGGCGTCCCAAGAGACCCAGTACTTC,CASSEPASQETQYF
TRBJ2-5,TRBD2,many,TRBV7-7,TGTGCCAGCAGCCCCACCGGACTAGGGTATCAAGAGACCCAGTACTTC,CASSPTGLGYQETQYF
TRBJ2-5,NA,many,TRBV11-2,TGTGCCAGCAGCGCTAGTAGCGAACCCCAAGAGACCCAGTACTTC,CASSASSEPQETQYF
TRBJ2-1,TRBD2,NA,TRBV9,TGTGCCAGCAGCATCCTTAGCGGGAGATCCCATAATGAGCAGTTCTTC,CASSILSGRSHNEQFF
TRBJ1-1,NA,few,TRBV18,TGTGCCAGCTCACCACGCAGGGAGGAAACTGAAGCTTTCTTT,CASSPRREETEAFF
TRBJ2-2,TRBD2,NA,TRBV20-1,TGCAGTGCTAGAGATCTACTAGCGGGAGCTAATGGGGAGCTGTTTTTT,CSARDLLAGANGELFF
TRBJ1-2,TRBD1,NA,TRBV7-2,TGTGCCAGCAGCACCTTGACAGGGGCCACCTATGGCTACACCTTC,CASSTLTGATYGYTF
TRBJ1-2,NA,NA,TRBV24-1,TGTGCCACCAGTGATGCTAGACTAGGTTTGAACGGCTACACCTTC,CATSDARLGLNGYTF
TRBJ2-1,TRBD2,few,TRBV12-3/TRBV12-4,TGTGCCAGCAGTTTGGCCGGACTAGTTGGTGAGCAGTTCTTC,CASSLAGLVGEQFF
TRBJ2-5,NA,few,TRBV5-6,TGTGCCAGCAGATCAGACAACCTGAAGACCCAGTACTTC,CASRSDNLKTQYF
TRBJ2-3,NA,few,TRBV27,TGTGCCAGCAGTTTTAGCGGCCGTACGCAGTATTTT,CASSFSGRTQYF
TRBJ2-1,NA,few,TRBV9,TGTGCCAGCAGCGTCGACGGGACAGAGCAGTTCTTC,CASSVDGTEQFF
TRBJ2-3,NA,many,TRBV7-9,TGTGCCAGCAGCAAGTGGGGCCCCGAGGATACGCAGTATTTT,CASSKWGPEDTQYF
TRBJ2-1,NA,many,TRBV29-1,TGCAGCGTTGAACTAGCCGCCGTAGTAGGGCAGTTCTTC,CSVELAAVVGQFF
TRBJ2-5,NA,many,TRBV28,TGTGCCAGCAGCCACCTTCAGCAGGGCGAAGAGACCCAGTACTTC,CASSHLQQGEETQYF
TRBJ2-2,NA,many,TRBV7-8,TGTGCCAGCAGCTTAAGGGGGGAGCTGTTTTTT,CASSLRGELFF
TRBJ2-1,TRBD2,few,TRBV29-1,TGCAGCGTTGAAGAGGGGGCGGGAGGGGTCAATGAGCAGTTCTTC,CSVEEGAGGVNEQFF
TRBJ1-1,NA,NA,TRBV6-1,TGTGCCAGCAGTAAGGTGCTCATGAACACTGAAGCTTTCTTT,CASSKVLMNTEAFF
TRBJ1-1,NA,few,TRBV14,TGTGCCAGCACCAGGATAGCGAACACTGAAGCTTTCTTT,CASTRIANTEAFF
TRBJ2-1,NA,few,TRBV5-1,TGCGCCAGCAGCTCCTATGTGCGGACTGAGCAGTTCTTC,CASSSYVRTEQFF
TRBJ2-5,TRBD2,NA,TRBV30,TGTGCCTGGACGGAGGGACTAGCGGGAGAGGTGGAGACCCAGTACTTC,CAWTEGLAGEVETQYF
TRBJ2-3,TRBD2,NA,TRBV2,TGTGCCAGCAGTGAAGCGTGGGGACTAGCGGGAGTTGGGACAGATACGCAGTATTTT,CASSEAWGLAGVGTDTQYF
TRBJ2-1,NA,few,TRBV29-1,TGCAGCGTTGACTACGGGATTTGGGAGCAGTTCTTC,CSVDYGIWEQFF
TRBJ2-1,TRBD2,few,TRBV9,TGTGCCAGCAGCGCGACTAGCCTACGGAATGAGCAGTTCTTC,CASSATSLRNEQFF
TRBJ2-1,TRBD1,NA,TRBV20-1,TGCAGTGCCCCACCCAGACAGGGGTCGTGGAATGAGCAGTTCTTC,CSAPPRQGSWNEQFF
TRBJ1-6,NA,NA,TRBV12-3/TRBV12-4,TGTGCCAGCAGTTTACTTGCAGATAATTCACCCCTCCACTTT,CASSLLADNSPLHF
TRBJ2-3,TRBD2,NA,TRBV20-1,TGCAGTGCTAGTACTAGCGGGGTGGCAGATACGCAGTATTTT,CSASTSGVADTQYF
TRBJ1-3,NA,few,TRBV28,TGTGCCAGCAGTTCGGACCCTGGAAACACCATATATTTT,CASSSDPGNTIYF
TRBJ1-2,TRBD1,few,TRBV5-1,TGCGCCAGCAGCTCTGACGCAGGGGGCCCAGCTAACTATGGCTACACCTTC,CASSSDAGGPANYGYTF
TRBJ2-7,NA,NA,TRBV20-1,TGCAGTGCTAGATGGCAGAACTACGAGCAGTACTTC,CSARWQNYEQYF
TRBJ2-1,TRBD2,few,TRBV14,TGTGCCAGCAGCCCCCTAGGACTAGCGCTCGGTAATGAGCAGTTCTTC,CASSPLGLALGNEQFF
TRBJ2-1,NA,NA,TRBV5-1,TGCGCCAGCAGCTTAATACCGGGCGATGAGCAGTTCTTC,CASSLIPGDEQFF
TRBJ2-4,NA,NA,TRBV5-1,TGCGCCAGCAGCCCCGGTTCTGGGACACCCTTTGGCATTCAGTACTTC,CASSPGSGTPFGIQYF
TRBJ2-7,TRBD2,NA,TRBV25-1,TGTGCCAGCAGTGAATCGAGTGCCGGGGGACTAGCGTATTACGAGCAGTACTTC,CASSESSAGGLAYYEQYF
TRBJ2-1,TRBD1,few,TRBV7-9,TGTGCCAGCAGCTTAGGGACAGGTGAGCATGAGCAGTTCTTC,CASSLGTGEHEQFF
TRBJ2-3,TRBD2,many,TRBV29-1,TGCAGCGTAAGGGCGGGAGCAGATACGCAGTATTTT,CSVRAGADTQYF
TRBJ2-1,TRBD2,few,TRBV7-9,TGTGCCAGCAGCTCCAGACTAGCGGGAGTTTATGAGCAGTTCTTC,CASSSRLAGVYEQFF
TRBJ2-1,TRBD1,few,TRBV5-1,TGCGCCAGCAGCCCTGTCGACAGGGTCCGGAATGAGCAGTTCTTC,CASSPVDRVRNEQFF